This T cell receptor beta chain appears in the sequencing data of a study of neurological immune-mediated disorders. This clonotype has a count of ten or more. The CDR3 has 14 amino acids. Germline V lookup: CDR1 SGDLS, CDR2 YYNGEE. V lost 3 bases to trimming and J lost 6 bases, with 16 bases between them. MiXCR was run by TCRdb on the 5' RACE reads, yielding one entry per CDR3 protein. The sample yields roughly 74,000 distinct CDR3 sequences, around 5.2% seen once. The chain is built from TRBV9 and TRBJ2-7, with D perhaps TRBD1 (6 bases). Sequencing was performed on PBMCs. This receptor was taken from a man aged 18 to 29 with multiple sclerosis. The CDR3 DNA is TGTGCCAGCAGCGACAGGGTCCCACCGACCGAGCAGTACTTC. Translating it yields CASSDRVPPTEQYF.